Shown below are 5 T cell receptor beta chains from a single sample sequenced in a study of cytomegalovirus exposure and HLA in healthy donors. Amplification used 60 Vbeta primers and 13 Jbeta primers. Profiled with immunoSEQ multiplex PCR; TCRdb holds only in-frame clones, not every one. The profile covers about 77,000 clones, with over 65% appearing a single time and 4% to 5.5% taken by the ten largest. Sequenced input: PBMCs. Receptors originate from a man in his forties in good health and CMV-seronegative.

The chain recombines TRBV28 with TRBJ1-1; 8 bases match TRBD1. Germline CDR1 and CDR2: MDHEN and SYDVKM. The CDR3 contains 18 residues. The junction had 17 bases not matched to a gene; V was cut back by 7 bases and J by 1 base. As DNA, the CDR3 is TGTGCCAGCACCTCAGTGTACAGGGGGAGGGTAGGGAACACTGAAGCTTTCTTT. Translation gives CASTSVYRGRVGNTEAFF.

The chain is built from TRBV18 and TRBJ1-3; D remains unclear. CDR3 size: 17 residues. CDR1 and CDR2 (germline): KGHSH, LQKENI. The V and J ends lost 5 bases and 0 bases respectively, with 17 bases between them. This CDR3 reads CASSEDRRTTSGNTIYF. In DNA form, the CDR3 reads TGTGCCAGCTCAGAAGACCGACGCACTACCTCTGGAAACACCATATATTTT.

This rearrangement joins TRBV28 to TRBJ1-4; 8 bases map to TRBD1. This CDR3 has 15 residues. Germline CDR1 is MDHEN and CDR2 is SYDVKM. Trimming at V came to 6 bases and at J to 3 bases, leaving 6 bases not matched to a gene. Written as DNA, the CDR3 is TGTGCCAGCAGGCACTGGACAGGGTCTAATGAAAAACTGTTTTTT. This codes for CASRHWTGSNEKLFF.

In DNA, the CDR3 is TGTGCCTGCAAAGGAGGGGGGGACTATGGCTACACCTTC. It is translated as CACKGGGDYGYTF. V usage is TRBV30 and J usage is TRBJ1-2, with D possibly matching TRBD1 (6 bases). The CDR3 runs 13 residues. Trimming shortened V by 6 bases and J by 3 bases, and 14 bases separated the two germline ends. Germline assignment: CDR1 GTSNPN and CDR2 SVGIG (reference sequence).

This rearrangement joins TRBV5-1 to TRBJ2-7, with TRBD2 matching 14 bases. The CDR3 runs 16 residues. The V gene end was trimmed by 0 bases and the J gene end by 6 bases; junction bases not matched to a gene: 5. CDR1 and CDR2 from the germline V gene are SGHRS and YFSETQ. In DNA, the CDR3 is TGCGCCAGCAGCTTGGGGGGACTAGCGGGAGACGTCGAGCAGTACTTC. Translated, it gives CASSLGGLAGDVEQYF.